This is a list of T cell receptor beta chains from one sample in a study of blood T cell repertoires in COVID-19. Clones were sequenced by immunoSEQ multiplex PCR, and TCRdb holds only the in-frame ones, with some missing. The table records 130,000 to 150,000 clones, about nine tenths of them present only once. What was sequenced was peripheral blood. These receptors were taken from a man between 50 and 59 years old who had recovered from COVID-19. Each CDR3 is given with its conserved first and last residue. Each record gives: D gene, clone size, V gene, J gene, CDR3 protein, CDR3 DNA. D genes are given only for firm matches. Part of the rows lack a size; the others show once, few, many or a class for expanded clones.

.	.	TRBV5-4	TRBJ2-1	CASSPTVSSYNEQFF	TGTGCCAGCAGTCCAACAGTCAGCTCCTACAATGAGCAGTTCTTC
TRBD1	few	TRBV19	TRBJ1-2	CAIRQGFGGYTF	TGTGCCATAAGACAGGGCTTTGGGGGCTACACCTTC
.	few	TRBV7-8	TRBJ2-2	CASSFRPETITGELFF	TGTGCCAGCAGCTTCCGACCCGAGACAATCACCGGGGAGCTGTTTTTT
TRBD1	.	TRBV6-2/TRBV6-3	TRBJ2-2	CASSYRGQGDISNTGELFF	TGTGCCAGCAGTTACAGGGGACAGGGCGATATTTCGAACACCGGGGAGCTGTTTTTT
TRBD2	.	TRBV20-1	TRBJ2-5	CSASSAGEETQYF	TGCAGTGCTAGTTCGGCGGGGGAGGAGACCCAGTACTTC
TRBD1	.	TRBV9	TRBJ2-1	CASSFDQGAFNEQFF	TGTGCCAGCAGCTTTGACCAGGGGGCCTTCAATGAGCAGTTCTTC
.	.	TRBV19	TRBJ1-2	CASFRRPPKTGYGYTF	TGTGCCAGTTTCCGCCGGCCCCCTAAAACAGGGTATGGCTACACCTTC
TRBD1	.	TRBV5-6	TRBJ1-1	CASSRGTGLTEAFF	TGTGCCAGCAGCCGGGGGACAGGGTTGACTGAAGCTTTCTTT
.	.	TRBV19	TRBJ2-5	CASSIVDGVYYF	TGTGCCAGTAGTATTGTTGACGGAGTATATTACTTC
.	.	TRBV4-2	TRBJ2-5	CASSQDPSGPGGTQYF	TGTGCCAGCAGCCAAGATCCCTCGGGGCCCGGGGGGACCCAGTACTTC
TRBD1	.	TRBV9	TRBJ2-2	CASSSRTGGSTGELFF	TGTGCCAGCAGCTCCCGGACAGGGGGCAGCACCGGGGAGCTGTTTTTT
TRBD1	.	TRBV5-5	TRBJ1-2	CASSSGQSYGYTF	TGTGCCAGCAGCTCGGGACAGAGCTATGGCTACACCTTC
TRBD1	.	TRBV6-5	TRBJ2-1	CASSRGQGSYEQFF	TGTGCCAGCAGTAGAGGACAGGGGAGCTATGAGCAGTTCTTC
.	.	TRBV7-2	TRBJ1-5	CASSLALGGFGQPQHF	TGTGCCAGCAGCTTAGCGCTAGGGGGATTTGGTCAGCCCCAGCATTTT
.	.	TRBV4-3	TRBJ2-2	CASSQNRVAGELFF	TGCGCCAGCAGCCAAAACAGGGTCGCCGGGGAGCTGTTTTTT
TRBD1	.	TRBV5-6	TRBJ2-7	CASSLAVWDRGPYEQYF	TGTGCCAGCAGCTTGGCGGTGTGGGACAGGGGGCCCTACGAGCAGTACTTC
TRBD2	.	TRBV10-3	TRBJ2-1	CAISESGILAGGPNEQFF	TGTGCCATCAGTGAGTCGGGGATCCTAGCGGGGGGGCCTAATGAGCAGTTCTTC
.	once	TRBV4-3	TRBJ1-3	CASSQDTEPGNTIYF	TGCGCCAGCAGCCAAGACACTGAGCCTGGAAACACCATATATTTT
.	.	TRBV11-2	TRBJ2-2	CASSPSGELFF	TGTGCCAGCAGTCCCTCGGGGGAGCTGTTTTTT
.	.	TRBV10-3	TRBJ2-7	CAISGTRWDISSYEQYF	TGTGCCATCAGTGGGACCAGATGGGACATAAGCTCCTACGAGCAGTACTTC
TRBD1	few	TRBV6-5	TRBJ1-2	CASSSRTGGDGYTF	TGTGCCAGCAGTTCGAGGACAGGGGGCGATGGCTACACCTTC
.	.	TRBV5-1	TRBJ2-2	CASSLASAGTFPNTGELFF	TGCGCCAGCAGCTTGGCCTCGGCGGGAACCTTTCCGAACACCGGGGAGCTGTTTTTT
.	.	TRBV14	TRBJ2-7	CASSRQGYEQYF	TGTGCCAGCAGCCGGCAGGGCTACGAGCAGTACTTC
TRBD2	once	TRBV4-2	TRBJ2-1	CASSHYLGGGYNEQFF	TGTGCCAGCAGCCACTACCTCGGGGGGGGTTACAATGAGCAGTTCTTC